These T cell receptor beta chains were read from a single sample in a study of T cells after posttransplantation cyclophosphamide. Some clones are missing from TCRdb's copy, which holds only in-frame ones; the method was immunoSEQ multiplex PCR. The data show tens of thousands of clones, roughly nine tenths seen once. Sequencing used PBMCs, obtained after allogeneic stem cell transplant with posttransplant cyclophosphamide. Source of these receptors: a female patient in her 30s who received an allogeneic stem cell transplant from an unrelated donor, was CMV-positive, and had no GVHD. Some of these T cells may belong to the graft donor. The CDR3 runs from the conserved cysteine through the conserved F or W. A D gene is named only where the DNA matches it firmly. Not all rows give a size; the values are once, few, many and, for expanded clones, a class.

J gene,clone size,V gene,D gene,CDR3 protein,CDR3 DNA
TRBJ2-1,-,TRBV11-3,TRBD2,CASSLVAGAHNEQFF,TGTGCCAGCAGCTTAGTAGCGGGGGCCCACAATGAGCAGTTCTTC
TRBJ2-7,-,TRBV6-5,TRBD1,CASSRTGYEQYF,TGTGCCAGCAGTCGGACAGGCTACGAGCAGTACTTC
TRBJ1-2,-,TRBV7-9,-,CASSPRGGDYGYTF,TGTGCCAGCAGCCCCCGTGGGGGGGACTATGGCTACACCTTC
TRBJ1-1,-,TRBV6-6,-,CASTAGGNTEAFF,TGTGCCAGCACAGCAGGAGGGAACACTGAAGCTTTCTTT
TRBJ2-1,-,TRBV19,TRBD1,CASSLHPDRAYYNEQFF,TGTGCCAGTAGTCTACACCCCGACAGGGCGTACTACAATGAGCAGTTCTTC
TRBJ1-4,-,TRBV4-2,TRBD1,CASSQVNSGTGRSNEKLFF,TGTGCCAGCAGCCAAGTTAACTCCGGGACAGGGCGTTCTAATGAAAAACTGTTTTTT
TRBJ2-7,-,TRBV19,TRBD1,CASSLNGDRNYEQYF,TGTGCCAGTAGTCTCAATGGGGACAGAAACTACGAGCAGTACTTC
TRBJ2-3,-,TRBV30,-,CAWSDGRGLLGDTQYF,TGTGCCTGGAGTGACGGGCGGGGGCTCCTTGGAGATACGCAGTATTTT
TRBJ1-2,-,TRBV6-8,-,CASSWSERSRKIYGYTF,TGTGCCAGCAGTTGGTCTGAACGCTCTAGAAAGATCTATGGCTACACCTTC
TRBJ2-1,-,TRBV27,TRBD2,CASSEIRLAGDYNEQFF,TGTGCCAGCAGCGAGATTCGGCTAGCGGGTGACTACAATGAGCAGTTCTTC
TRBJ1-3,few,TRBV6-1,-,CASSDYRAPSGNTIYF,TGTGCCAGCAGTGACTACAGGGCCCCCTCTGGAAACACCATATATTTT
TRBJ1-1,-,TRBV7-2,-,CASSLGTGMTEAFF,TGTGCCAGCAGCTTAGGTACAGGGATGACTGAAGCTTTCTTT
TRBJ2-2,-,TRBV19,-,CASSLFGTTNTGELFF,TGTGCCAGTAGTCTATTTGGGACAACGAACACCGGGGAGCTGTTTTTT
TRBJ2-1,-,TRBV2,-,CASSELDGIRYNEQFF,TGTGCCAGCAGTGAACTGGACGGGATAAGATACAATGAGCAGTTCTTC
TRBJ2-7,-,TRBV28,-,CASSFDRPYTAGEQYF,TGTGCCAGCAGTTTCGACAGGCCCTATACGGCAGGCGAGCAGTACTTC
TRBJ1-1,-,TRBV7-2,TRBD1,CASRKTGVTEAFF,TGTGCCAGCAGGAAGACAGGGGTCACTGAAGCTTTCTTT
TRBJ1-6,once,TRBV7-2,-,CASSPPGRADNSPLHF,TGTGCCAGCAGCCCCCCGGGGAGGGCGGACAATTCACCCCTCCACTTT
TRBJ1-5,few,TRBV28,TRBD1,CASSNLGQQYSNQPQHF,TGTGCCAGCAGCAACCTGGGACAGCAATATAGCAATCAGCCCCAGCATTTT
TRBJ1-1,-,TRBV5-1,-,CASSLGGQTNTEAFF,TGCGCCAGCAGCTTGGGCGGACAGACGAACACTGAAGCTTTCTTT
TRBJ2-3,-,TRBV7-8,-,CASSQVRVLAGIGDTQYF,TGTGCCAGCAGCCAGGTGAGGGTGCTGGCGGGGATTGGAGATACGCAGTATTTT
TRBJ2-6,once,TRBV19,TRBD1,CASSVLQGASSGANVLTF,TGTGCCAGTAGTGTATTACAGGGGGCCAGCTCTGGGGCCAACGTCCTGACTTTC
TRBJ1-3,once,TRBV18,TRBD1,CASSPSDRGSGNTIYF,TGTGCCAGCTCACCATCTGACAGGGGATCTGGAAACACCATATATTTT
TRBJ2-3,-,TRBV7-3,TRBD2,CASRAGGQDTQYF,TGTGCCAGCAGAGCGGGGGGGCAAGATACGCAGTATTTT
TRBJ2-2,-,TRBV9,-,CASSVGGGNTGELFF,TGTGCCAGCAGCGTAGGAGGAGGGAACACCGGGGAGCTGTTTTTT
TRBJ2-6,-,TRBV15,-,CATNKGTQLRSGANVLTF,TGTGCCACCAACAAGGGGACTCAGCTCAGGTCTGGGGCCAACGTCCTGACTTTC
TRBJ2-5,-,TRBV6-6,-,CATTEGGHFLYF,TGTGCCACTACCGAAGGGGGACATTTTTTGTACTTC
TRBJ1-5,few,TRBV6-7,TRBD1,CASSYRQGSSNQPQHF,TGTGCCAGCAGTTACCGACAGGGGTCGAGCAATCAGCCCCAGCATTTT
TRBJ2-7,-,TRBV10-2,TRBD1,CASKDRDYEQYF,TGCGCCAGCAAGGACAGGGACTACGAGCAGTACTTC
TRBJ2-5,-,TRBV18,TRBD1,CASSRDRGETQYF,TGTGCCAGCTCACGGGACAGGGGGGAGACCCAGTACTTC
TRBJ1-2,-,TRBV28,-,CASSLRQAYGYTF,TGTGCCAGCAGTCTACGACAGGCCTATGGCTACACCTTC
TRBJ2-7,-,TRBV27,TRBD1,CASKRPGQGREQYF,TGTGCCAGCAAACGACCGGGACAGGGTAGGGAGCAGTACTTC
TRBJ1-1,-,TRBV11-3,-,CASRLMNTEAFF,TGTGCCAGCAGGCTAATGAACACTGAAGCTTTCTTT
TRBJ2-1,-,TRBV9,-,CASSRTNNEQFF,TGTGCCAGCAGCAGGACTAACAATGAGCAGTTCTTC
TRBJ1-4,-,TRBV28,-,CASSFRGTPWKLFF,TGTGCCAGCAGTTTCCGTGGCACCCCGTGGAAACTGTTTTTT
TRBJ2-5,-,TRBV25-1,-,CASSAGKETQYF,TGTGCCAGCAGTGCAGGGAAAGAGACCCAGTACTTC
TRBJ2-7,-,TRBV27,TRBD2,CASSYWRGGPYEQYF,TGTGCCAGCAGCTACTGGCGGGGGGGCCCCTACGAGCAGTACTTC
TRBJ2-7,-,TRBV7-4,-,CASSLRRGGEPYEQYF,TGTGCCAGCAGCTTACGGAGGGGGGGGGAACCCTACGAGCAGTACTTC
TRBJ2-7,-,TRBV6-5,-,CASSEMITGWEQYF,TGTGCCAGCAGTGAAATGATCACAGGGTGGGAGCAGTACTTC
TRBJ2-5,-,TRBV7-2,TRBD1,CASSSDRVETQYF,TGTGCCAGCAGCTCGGACAGGGTCGAGACCCAGTACTTC
TRBJ2-1,-,TRBV25-1,-,CASSGLNSYNEQFF,TGTGCCAGCAGTGGGCTGAACTCCTACAATGAGCAGTTCTTC
TRBJ1-2,-,TRBV10-3,-,CAITQVENYGYTF,TGTGCCATCACTCAGGTCGAGAACTATGGCTACACCTTC
TRBJ1-1,few,TRBV27,-,CASSLSNGEAFF,TGTGCCAGCAGTTTATCAAACGGTGAAGCTTTCTTT
TRBJ2-7,-,TRBV7-9,TRBD1,CASSWDRVSSYEQYF,TGTGCCAGCAGCTGGGACAGGGTCAGCTCCTACGAGCAGTACTTC
TRBJ1-5,-,TRBV7-8,-,CASSLGSLGNQPQHF,TGTGCCAGCAGCTTAGGCAGTCTAGGCAATCAGCCCCAGCATTTT
TRBJ1-6,-,TRBV19,-,CASSTSPQGRSPLHF,TGTGCCAGTAGTACCTCCCCACAGGGCCGTTCACCCCTCCACTTT
TRBJ2-2,-,TRBV2,TRBD1,CASTQAGGATGELFF,TGTGCCAGCACCCAGGCAGGGGGCGCCACCGGGGAGCTGTTTTTT
TRBJ1-1,-,TRBV4-1,-,CASSQDKAPGTEAFF,TGCGCCAGCAGCCAAGATAAGGCCCCGGGCACTGAAGCTTTCTTT
TRBJ2-5,-,TRBV6-1,TRBD2,CASSEGLAGGTGNF,TGTGCCAGCAGTGAAGGACTAGCGGGGGGGACCGGAAACTTC
TRBJ2-1,-,TRBV9,TRBD2,CASSVGLAGGHYNEQFF,TGTGCCAGCAGCGTAGGGCTAGCGGGGGGGCACTACAATGAGCAGTTCTTC
TRBJ2-3,-,TRBV28,TRBD2,CASSRTSGGVYTDTQYF,TGTGCCAGCAGCCGGACTAGCGGGGGGGTATACACAGATACGCAGTATTTT
TRBJ2-7,-,TRBV7-2,-,CASSSARGKLAVYEQYF,TGTGCCAGCAGCTCCGCCCGAGGGAAGCTCGCTGTATACGAGCAGTACTTC
TRBJ1-2,once,TRBV28,-,CASGQAYGYTF,TGTGCCAGCGGCCAGGCCTATGGCTACACCTTC
TRBJ2-1,-,TRBV19,TRBD2,CASSMAASGGDEQFF,TGTGCCAGTAGTATGGCGGCTAGCGGGGGGGATGAGCAGTTCTTC
TRBJ2-2,-,TRBV5-4,-,CANGGGGDTGELFF,TGTGCCAACGGGGGCGGGGGTGACACCGGGGAGCTGTTTTTT